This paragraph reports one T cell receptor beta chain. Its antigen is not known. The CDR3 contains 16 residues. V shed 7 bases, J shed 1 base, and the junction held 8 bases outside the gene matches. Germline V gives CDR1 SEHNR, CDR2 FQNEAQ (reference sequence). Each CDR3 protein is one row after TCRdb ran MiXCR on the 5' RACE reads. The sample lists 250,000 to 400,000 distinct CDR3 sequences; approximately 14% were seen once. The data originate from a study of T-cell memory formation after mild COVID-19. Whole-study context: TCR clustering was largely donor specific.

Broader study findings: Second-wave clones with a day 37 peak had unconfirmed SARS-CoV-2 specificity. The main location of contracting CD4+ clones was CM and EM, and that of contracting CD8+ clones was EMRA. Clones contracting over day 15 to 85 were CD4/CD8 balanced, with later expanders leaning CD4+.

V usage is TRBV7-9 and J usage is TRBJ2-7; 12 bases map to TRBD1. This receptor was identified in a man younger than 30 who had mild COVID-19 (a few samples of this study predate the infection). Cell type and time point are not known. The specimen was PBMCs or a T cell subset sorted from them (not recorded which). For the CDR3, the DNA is TGTGCCAGCATCAGAGTGGGACAGGGGGCTTCCTACGAGCAGTACTTC. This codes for CASIRVGQGASYEQYF. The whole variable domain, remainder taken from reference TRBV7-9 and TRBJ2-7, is DTGVSQNPRHKITKRGQNVTFRCDPISEHNRLYWYRQTLGQGPEFLTYFQNEAQLEKSRLLSDRFSAERPKGSFSTLEIQRTEQGDSAMYLCASIRVGQGASYEQYFGPGTRLTVT.